A single sample gave rise to the 16 T cell receptor beta chains below, sequenced in a study of blood T cell repertoires in COVID-19. The repertoire was sequenced with immunoSEQ multiplex PCR; TCRdb's copy has only in-frame clones and lacks some. The sample includes a few hundred thousand clones, roughly 87% of them seen just once. The sequencing input was peripheral blood. These receptors were taken from a man aged 40-55 years with active or convalescent COVID-19.

The rearrangement joins TRBV21-1 to TRBJ2-3; the table's D call TRBD2 went unverified against the DNA. TRBV21-1 constitutes a pseudogene. This CDR3 is 16 amino acids long. The CDR3 sequence: CASTNGSRWMTDTQYF. The CDR3 DNA reads as TGTGCCAGCACTAACGGATCTAGGTGGATGACAGATACGCAGTATTTT.

V and J are TRBV10-3 and TRBJ2-2; 9 bases map to TRBD1. J was trimmed by 4 bases and V by 1 base; bases with no gene match: 1. This CDR3 is 15 amino acids long. Germline loops: CDR1 ENHRY, CDR2 SYGVKD. The CDR3 protein is CAISEWGQGTGELFF. CDR3 DNA: TGTGCCATCAGTGAGTGGGGACAGGGCACCGGGGAGCTGTTTTTT.

CDR3 DNA sequence: TGTGCCAGCACTCTGGGGGCGGGCAATCAGCCCCAGCATTTT. As protein: CASTLGAGNQPQHF. The chain has TRBV13 and TRBJ1-5; the D gene is possibly TRBD1 (6 bases). This CDR3 region has 14 residues. V dropped 7 bases and J dropped 2 bases, with 12 bases sitting between them. The V gene's germline CDR1 is PRHDT and CDR2 FYEKMQ (reference sequence).

The chain combines TRBV29-1 with TRBJ2-5, with 8 bases fitting TRBD2. Trimming cost V 6 bases and J 4 bases; bases outside gene matches: 10. This CDR3 contains 14 residues. Germline values: CDR1 SQVTM, CDR2 ANQGSEA. DNA of the CDR3: TGCAGCGTGGGACCGGGGGGGGTGGTAGAGACCCAGTACTTC. Translating it yields CSVGPGGVVETQYF.

The chain couples TRBV5-1 to TRBJ2-7; 12 nucleotides agree with TRBD2. The CDR3 runs to 16 residues. J lost 6 bases, V lost 0 bases, and 7 bases had no gene match. Germline CDR1 is SGHRS and CDR2 is YFSETQ. CDR3 bases: TGCGCCAGCAGCTTGGTCCTAGCGGGGGGGCTTCCCGAGCAGTACTTC. It specifies CASSLVLAGGLPEQYF.

This clone was seen a handful of times. The rearrangement links TRBV19 to TRBJ2-2, with 7 bases aligning to TRBD1. The germline V gene has CDR1 LNHDA and CDR2 SQIVND (reference sequence). V gave up 3 bases and J gave up 0 bases; unmatched junction bases: 10. The length of the CDR3 is 18 residues. The CDR3 DNA reads TGTGCCAGTAGTATGATAGGGGGCTTAACAACGAACACCGGGGAGCTGTTTTTT. Translated: CASSMIGGLTTNTGELFF.

The J gene is TRBJ2-1, the V gene TRBV7-9, with a possible D match to TRBD2 (6 bases). Trimming took 3 bases from V and 9 from J, leaving 15 bases between them. The germline V gene has CDR1 SEHNR and CDR2 FQNEAQ (reference sequence). This CDR3 is 14 amino acids long. The CDR3 nucleotides are TGTGCCAGCAGCTTGCAGGGACTCGGGGGTGAGCAGTTCTTC. Protein product: CASSLQGLGGEQFF.

This chain joins TRBV12-3 or TRBV12-4 and TRBJ1-1, with unresolved D. This CDR3 is built from 13 residues. The V gene lost 2 bases and the J gene lost 4 bases, with 8 bases spanning the gap. In DNA, the CDR3 is TGTGCCAGCAGTTTATCGGCGGTCACTGAAGCTTTCTTT. Translation: CASSLSAVTEAFF.

Only one count was recorded for this clone. CDR3 in amino acids: CASSDFGDTEAFF. Written as DNA, the CDR3 is TGTGCCAGCAGTGATTTCGGGGACACTGAAGCTTTCTTT. V gene TRBV2 combines with J gene TRBJ1-1, with no clear D. This CDR3 has 13 residues. The V and J ends lost 3 bases and 3 bases respectively, with 8 bases between them. Looked up from germline, CDR1 is SNHLY and CDR2 is FYNNEI.

The rearrangement links TRBV5-1 to TRBJ2-3; D gene ambiguous. The V end was cut by 0 bases, the J end by 2 bases, with 7 bases between. The germline V gene encodes CDR1 SGHRS and CDR2 YFSETQ. The CDR3 has 14 amino acids. The chain's CDR3 is CASSLAPTTDTQYF. In DNA, the CDR3 is TGCGCCAGCAGCTTGGCGCCTACCACAGATACGCAGTATTTT.

The rearrangement joins TRBV28 to TRBJ1-2, with D tentatively TRBD1 (5 bases). Germline assignment: CDR1 MDHEN and CDR2 SYDVKM. The CDR3 loop spans 13 amino acids. Trimming pared 11 bases from V and 3 bases from J, leaving 16 bases between. As DNA, the CDR3 is TGTGCCTCCAGGGATGGGCTAGACTATGGCTACACCTTC. Translating gives CASRDGLDYGYTF.

This CDR3 reads CASSLRRDDYEQYF. CDR3 nucleotide sequence: TGTGCCAGCAGTTTAAGGAGGGACGACTACGAGCAGTACTTC. The rearrangement links TRBV6-5 to TRBJ2-7; possible D gene TRBD2, 6 bases. CDR3 length: 14 amino acids. Trimming took off 4 bases at V and 3 bases at J, with 13 bases between the two ends. Germline values: CDR1 MNHEY, CDR2 SVGAGI.

The chain combines TRBV4-2 with TRBJ1-1; TRBD1 aligns across 9 bases. Germline CDR1 is LGHNA and CDR2 is YNFKEQ. V gave up 0 bases and J gave up 5 bases; unmatched junction bases: 4. The CDR3 length is 15 residues. CDR3 residues: CASSQEQGAVTEAFF. CDR3 sequence (DNA): TGTGCCAGCAGCCAAGAACAGGGGGCGGTTACTGAAGCTTTCTTT.

Only a few counts were recorded for this clone. This chain connects TRBV3-1 (or the pseudogene TRBV3-2) to TRBJ1-4, with D possibly matching TRBD1 (5 bases). Germline V CDR1 and CDR2: LGHDT, YNNKEL (reference sequence). The CDR3 length is 15 residues. Trimming removed 4 bases from V and 4 bases from J, with 13 bases in between. For the CDR3, the DNA is TGTGCCAGCAGCCGGGGAACAGGCCTTAATGAAAAACTGTTTTTT. Its translation: CASSRGTGLNEKLFF.

A single count supports this clone. The chain uses TRBV5-1 and TRBJ2-1, with 7 bases matching TRBD2. The ends lost 3 bases at V and 1 base at J; junction bases unmatched: 7. Germline loops: CDR1 SGHRS, CDR2 YFSETQ. CDR3 length: 16 amino acids. The CDR3 here is CASSWGWGGSYNEQFF. CDR3 DNA sequence: TGCGCCAGCAGCTGGGGCTGGGGGGGTTCCTACAATGAGCAGTTCTTC.

This clone was detected a few times. The V and J genes are TRBV12-3 or TRBV12-4 and TRBJ1-2, with D perhaps matching TRBD1 (6 bases). Deletions cut 5 bases from V and 8 bases from J, with 15 bases between. This CDR3 region has 13 residues. CDR3 sequence: CASSPQRQVGYTF. For the CDR3, the DNA is TGTGCCAGCAGTCCCCAGAGACAGGTGGGCTACACCTTC.